These T cell receptor beta chains were read from a single sample in a study of OX40 agonist ivuxolimab in advanced cancers. Generated by immunoSEQ multiplex PCR, the TCRdb table keeps only in-frame clones and is missing some. This sample has around 80,000 clones; about 93% occur once, and the top ten carry around 21%. The input for sequencing was CD4+ or CD8+ T cells sorted from blood, taken in a trial of the OX40 agonist ivuxolimab. The receptors shown here come from an adult with an advanced solid tumor such as melanoma, head and neck, liver or kidney cancer. Both conserved end residues are part of each CDR3. Clone size is not always given. Where it is, it says once, few, many or a class for expanded clones.

abundance	v_gene	j_gene	CDR3aa
NA	TRBV21-1	TRBJ1-1	CASSKVGTEAFF
NA	TRBV6-5	TRBJ1-2	CASSPQTGGYGYTF
NA	TRBV5-5	TRBJ1-4	CASSFQETNEKLFF
NA	TRBV7-7	TRBJ1-4	CASAEGEKLFF
NA	TRBV9	TRBJ2-5	CASSGRLGTQYF
NA	TRBV9	TRBJ1-6	CASSVGTANNSPLHF
NA	TRBV9	TRBJ2-7	CASSVGTGTYEQYF
NA	TRBV4-1	TRBJ1-3	CASSQGQMGAGNTIYF
few	TRBV9	TRBJ1-2	CASSVRGLYGYTF
NA	TRBV9	TRBJ1-5	CASSLSGMEPQHF
NA	TRBV29-1	TRBJ2-3	CSVETLVGGSTDTQYF
NA	TRBV21-1	TRBJ1-1	CASSVRADRGTEAFF
NA	TRBV7-2	TRBJ1-1	CASSPGGWNTEAFF
NA	TRBV11-2	TRBJ2-7	CASTSRLYEQYF
NA	TRBV4-1	TRBJ1-5	CASSQVGWGAFNQPQHF
NA	TRBV4-1	TRBJ1-1	CASSQRRDSDTEAFF
once	TRBV9	TRBJ1-1	CASSLLSVVGRTEAFF
once	TRBV7-9	TRBJ1-1	CASTPTSQAFF
NA	TRBV11-2	TRBJ2-7	CASSSLEGPYEQYF
NA	TRBV14	TRBJ1-6	CASSPVGAMNSPLHF
NA	TRBV7-9	TRBJ2-7	CASSPRQGLDREQYF
NA	TRBV7-9	TRBJ2-5	CASSPRVSPETQYF
NA	TRBV6-1	TRBJ2-7	CASSVRDTGYEQYF
NA	TRBV13	TRBJ2-3	CASSLVKGQRSTDTQYF
NA	TRBV19	TRBJ2-7	CASSAQKGLAGIYEQYF
NA	TRBV28	TRBJ2-2	CASSLMRENTGELFF
NA	TRBV5-1	TRBJ1-1	CASSSGVMLLLRTEAFF
NA	TRBV5-6	TRBJ1-1	CASSLVEGGVNTEAFF
NA	TRBV20-1	TRBJ1-2	CSAREGHWTF
once	TRBV20-1	TRBJ1-2	CSARAPGGYTF
NA	TRBV7-9	TRBJ1-1	CASSLPGTGVMAEAFF
NA	TRBV27	TRBJ1-3	CASSLTGGTGNTIYF
once	TRBV6-5	TRBJ2-2	CASSPTGGSGELFF
NA	TRBV9	TRBJ2-2	CASSVEVTGELFF
NA	TRBV2	TRBJ1-1	CASSEAHPWTRVLGTEAFF
NA	TRBV6-5	TRBJ1-2	CASTPDREDGYTF
NA	TRBV27	TRBJ2-1	CASIDNPGNNEQFF
NA	TRBV10-3	TRBJ1-1	CAISGAGHLNTEAFF
NA	TRBV10-1	TRBJ2-7	CASSESGRTVREQYF
NA	TRBV28	TRBJ1-5	CASREAGARNQPQHF
NA	TRBV4-2	TRBJ2-4	CASTGEGAKNIQYF
NA	TRBV6-5	TRBJ1-2	CASTSLQGDYGYTF
NA	TRBV4-3	TRBJ2-5	CASSQDLGAPGNQYF
once	TRBV7-9	TRBJ1-1	CASSSPPDRADTEAFF
once	TRBV7-9	TRBJ2-1	CASSLPETGYNEQFF
NA	TRBV4-2	TRBJ1-1	CASSQVRHGVGVNTEAFF